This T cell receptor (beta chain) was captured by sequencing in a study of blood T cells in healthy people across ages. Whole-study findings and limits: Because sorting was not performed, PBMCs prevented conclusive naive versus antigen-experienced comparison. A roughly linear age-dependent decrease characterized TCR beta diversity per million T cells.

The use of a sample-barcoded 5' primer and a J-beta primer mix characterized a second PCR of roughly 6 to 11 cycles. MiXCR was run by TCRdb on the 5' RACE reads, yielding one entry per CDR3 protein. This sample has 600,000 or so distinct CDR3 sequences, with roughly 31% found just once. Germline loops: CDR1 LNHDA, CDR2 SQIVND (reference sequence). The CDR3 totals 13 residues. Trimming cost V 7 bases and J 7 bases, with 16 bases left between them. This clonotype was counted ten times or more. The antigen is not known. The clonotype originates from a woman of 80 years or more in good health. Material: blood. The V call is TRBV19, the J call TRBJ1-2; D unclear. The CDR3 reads CASIARGEGGYTF. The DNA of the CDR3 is TGTGCCAGTATTGCACGCGGGGAGGGTGGCTACACCTTC.